The sequence of this T cell receptor (beta chain) was determined in a study of T cells after yellow fever vaccination. In the study overall: Preparation of fractions with low cell numbers was performed using SMART-Seq v4 Ultra Low Input.

Using its own MiXCR run on the 5' RACE reads, TCRdb lists one record per CDR3 protein. This table holds about 340,000 distinct CDR3 sequences, 9.5% to 15% found once. The CDR3 contains 16 residues. Germline CDR1 reads SGHAT; CDR2 reads FQNNGV. The trim removed 5 bases at V and 0 bases at J, leaving 7 bases unmatched. Study findings and constraints: A limited proportion of clonotypes was detected within both the CD4 and CD8 compartments. The booster saw the reappearance of most primary-vaccination clones (approximately 97% CD4, around 88% CD8).

This clonotype showed up just a few times. Its antigen is currently unknown. Here the sequenced sample was CD4+ T cells sorted from PBMCs, taken 15 days after the yellow fever booster vaccination. This chain uses TRBV11-2 with TRBJ2-1; 7 nucleotides line up with TRBD2. The clonotype was recovered from a man between 18 and 35 years old who received the YFV17D yellow fever vaccine. The CDR3 loop reads CASSAGLDSSYNEQFF. CDR3 DNA: TGTGCCAGCAGCGCAGGACTAGACAGCTCCTACAATGAGCAGTTCTTC.